A single sample gave rise to the 3 T cell receptor beta chains below, sequenced in a study of blood T cells in healthy people across ages. Through a sample-barcoded 5' primer and a J-beta primer mix, a second PCR was run for roughly 7 to 11 cycles. Each CDR3 protein is one row after TCRdb ran MiXCR on the 5' RACE reads. The sample has about 1.5 million distinct CDR3 sequences, around 39% seen once; the top ten hold around 8%. The sample consisted of blood. Receptors were obtained from a woman aged 18-29 years in good health.

This sequence joins TRBV7-6 and TRBJ2-2; TRBD2 matches 10 bases. V was pared by 4 bases and J by 1 base, with 3 bases of the junction left unmatched. Germline CDR1 is SGHVS and CDR2 is FNYEAQ. The CDR3 is 16 amino acids. Written as DNA, the CDR3 is TGTGCCAGCAGCTCTTGGACTAGCGGGAACACCGGGGAGCTGTTTTTT. This gives the protein CASSSWTSGNTGELFF.

The chain couples TRBV6-5 to TRBJ2-6, with D unresolved. In germline, CDR1 is MNHEY, CDR2 SVGAGI. The CDR3 loop spans 15 amino acids. The germline V and J ends were trimmed by 4 bases and 4 bases, with 11 bases remaining between them. CDR3 residues: CASSLTVGGANVLTF. DNA for the CDR3: TGTGCCAGCAGTTTAACTGTGGGGGGGGCCAACGTCCTGACTTTC.

The table lists this clonotype with a few counts. This chain connects TRBV5-1 to TRBJ1-2; D is possibly TRBD1 (5 bases). Germline V gene lookup returns CDR1 SGHRS and CDR2 YFSETQ. The CDR3 loop spans 15 amino acids. Trimming cost V 4 bases and J 5 bases, with 18 bases left between them. This CDR3 reads CASSRTSGEGYGYTF. The CDR3 bases are TGCGCCAGCAGCCGTACCAGCGGGGAGGGGTATGGCTACACCTTC.